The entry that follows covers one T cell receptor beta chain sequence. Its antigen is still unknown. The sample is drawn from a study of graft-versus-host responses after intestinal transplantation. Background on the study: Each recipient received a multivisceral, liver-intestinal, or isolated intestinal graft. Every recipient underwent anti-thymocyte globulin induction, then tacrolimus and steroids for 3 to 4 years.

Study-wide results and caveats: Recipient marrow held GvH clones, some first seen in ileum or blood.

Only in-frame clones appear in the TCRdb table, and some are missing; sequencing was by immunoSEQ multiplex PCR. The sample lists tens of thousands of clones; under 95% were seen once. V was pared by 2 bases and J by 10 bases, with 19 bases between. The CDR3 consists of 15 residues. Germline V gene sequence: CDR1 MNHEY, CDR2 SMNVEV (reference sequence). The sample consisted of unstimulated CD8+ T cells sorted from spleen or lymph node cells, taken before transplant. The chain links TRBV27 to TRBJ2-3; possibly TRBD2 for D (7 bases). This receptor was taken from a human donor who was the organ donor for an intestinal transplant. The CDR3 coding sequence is TGTGCCAGCAGTTTAGCCAGCGGGGCAGGGGCGGCGCAGTATTTT. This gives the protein CASSLASGAGAAQYF.